Listed here are 26 T cell receptor beta chains from one sample, sequenced in a study of patients and donors after allogeneic stem cell transplantation. TCRdb reprocessed the RT-PCR reads with MiXCR, giving one entry per CDR3 protein. The table has roughly 200,000 distinct CDR3 sequences, around two fifths seen once. The sequenced sample consisted of blood, either unsorted or a sorted T cell fraction (not recorded which). The origin of the receptors is a human donor who was either an allogeneic HSCT recipient or a stem cell or donor lymphocyte infusion donor (not recorded which). It is not recorded whose cells these are; they may come from a transplant donor.

A few counts support this clonotype. V is TRBV9 and J is TRBJ2-1; the D is unclear. CDR1 SGDLS and CDR2 YYNGEE come from the germline V gene. V shed 4 bases and J shed 5 bases, with 13 bases lying between them. There are 14 residues in the CDR3. Here the CDR3 DNA reads TGTGCCAGCAGCATATGGGCCGAAAACAATGAGCAGTTCTTC. It is translated as CASSIWAENNEQFF.

The rearrangement uses TRBV28 and TRBJ1-1; TRBD1 aligns across 7 bases. CDR3 length equals 14 residues. J was trimmed by 1 base and V by 6 bases; bases with no gene match: 5. The germline V gene encodes CDR1 MDHEN and CDR2 SYDVKM. The CDR3 DNA follows: TGTGCCAGCAGGCCCCCAGGGGGGAACACTGAAGCTTTCTTT. This codes for CASRPPGGNTEAFF.

The rearrangement links TRBV9 to TRBJ2-5; TRBD2 is a possible D gene (5 bases). Germline V lookup: CDR1 SGDLS, CDR2 YYNGEE. The germline V and J ends were trimmed by 4 bases and 1 base, with 14 bases remaining between them. The CDR3 is 15 amino acids. For the CDR3, the DNA is TGTGCCAGCAGCCCCCGGCCGAGGGCCCAAGAGACCCAGTACTTC. Its protein product is CASSPRPRAQETQYF.

The chain is built from TRBV9 and TRBJ2-3, with 9 nucleotides matching TRBD2. CDR3 size: 16 residues. The V gene's germline CDR1 is SGDLS and CDR2 YYNGEE. Germline trimming cut 2 bases from V and 4 bases from J; bases unmatched to any gene: 8. The DNA of the CDR3 is TGTGCCAGCAGCGTTCCAAGCGGGGGGTTAGCAGATACGCAGTATTTT. It encodes CASSVPSGGLADTQYF.

This chain joins TRBV6-6 and TRBJ1-3, with 8 bases identical to TRBD1. The V and J ends lost 2 bases and 4 bases, in that order; junction bases with no gene match: 1. The CDR3 length is 14 residues. The V gene's germline CDR1 is MNHNY and CDR2 SVGAGI (reference sequence). The chain's CDR3 is CASSYGQGGNTIYF. In DNA form, the CDR3 reads TGTGCCAGCAGTTACGGACAGGGAGGAAACACCATATATTTT.

This clonotype was counted a few times. J is TRBJ1-6 and V is TRBV27, with D hard to call. V shed 6 bases and J shed 10 bases, with 10 bases lying between them. CDR1 and CDR2 (germline): MNHEY, SMNVEV (reference sequence). The CDR3 contains 12 residues. The CDR3 is CASSGPYSPLHF. The CDR3 nucleotides read TGTGCCAGCAGCGGACCGTACTCACCCCTCCACTTT.

The chain employs TRBV27 and TRBJ1-6; D not resolved. The length of the CDR3 is 15 residues. V shed 3 bases and J shed 0 bases, with 6 bases lying between them. Germline-derived CDR1 and CDR2 are MNHEY and SMNVEV (reference sequence). The CDR3 here is CASSLEHSYNSPLHF. CDR3 nucleotides: TGTGCCAGCAGTTTGGAACACTCCTATAATTCACCCCTCCACTTT.

A few counts support this clonotype. This chain joins TRBV6-2 or TRBV6-3 and TRBJ1-6; 7 bases are a match to TRBD1. The CDR3 covers 15 residues. Germline V CDR1 and CDR2: MNHEY, SVGEGT. V dropped 5 bases and J dropped 13; count of bases not matched to a gene: 14. CDR3 amino acids: CASSTMTGHVRPLHF. Written as DNA, the CDR3 is TGTGCCAGCAGTACGATGACAGGGCATGTGAGGCCCCTCCACTTT.

This clonotype was observed a few times. This sequence joins TRBV7-8 and TRBJ1-2, with 9 bases aligning to TRBD1. CDR1 and CDR2 (germline): SGHVS, FQNEAQ. This CDR3 is built from 16 residues. Losses at the gene ends were 2 bases for V and 8 bases for J; bases not matched to a gene: 12. The CDR3, as DNA: TGTGCCAGCAGCTTAAGGGGACAGGGAATATTGGGCGGCTACACCTTC. This translates into CASSLRGQGILGGYTF. The full variable domain, completed using reference TRBV7-8 and TRBJ1-2, is GAGVSQSPRYKVAKRGQDVALRCDPISGHVSLFWYQQALGQGPEFLTYFQNEAQLDKSGLPSDRFFAERPEGSVSTLKIQRTQQEDSAVYLCASSLRGQGILGGYTFGSGTRLTVV.

This clonotype showed up just a few times. This sequence joins TRBV18 and TRBJ2-5; D possibly uses TRBD1 or TRBD2 (5 bases each). Germline CDR1 reads KGHSH; CDR2 reads LQKENI. The V and J ends lost 4 bases and 4 bases respectively, with 22 bases between them. The CDR3 is 17 residues long. CDR3 sequence (DNA): TGTGCCAGCTCACAGATGATCCCGGGACGGAGTTTAGAGACCCAGTACTTC. This codes for CASSQMIPGRSLETQYF.

This sequence joins TRBV10-3 and TRBJ1-2; 10 bases match TRBD1. This CDR3 has 15 amino acids. Trimming removed 3 bases from V and 8 bases from J; junction bases left unmatched: 9. The V gene's germline CDR1 is ENHRY and CDR2 SYGVKD. The CDR3 sequence is CAISDPGQGTRGYTF. CDR3 coding DNA: TGTGCCATCAGTGATCCGGGACAGGGGACGCGAGGCTACACCTTC.

This clonotype was counted a few times. The V call is TRBV9, the J call TRBJ1-2; D remains unclear. This CDR3 region has 14 residues. V was trimmed by 3 bases and J by 8 bases, leaving 17 bases between them. Germline V gene data show CDR1 as SGDLS and CDR2 as YYNGEE. CDR3 protein: CASSAPSETPGYTF. CDR3 DNA: TGTGCCAGCAGCGCCCCCTCCGAAACACCCGGCTACACCTTC.

This rearrangement joins TRBV12-3 or TRBV12-4 to TRBJ1-1; D gene unclear. Trimming shortened V by 7 bases and J by 3 bases, and 9 bases separated the two germline ends. This CDR3 is 12 amino acids long. This CDR3 reads CASTSTDTEAFF. For the CDR3, the DNA is TGTGCCAGCACCTCGACGGACACTGAAGCTTTCTTT.

This rearrangement joins TRBV4-1 to TRBJ1-5; no firm D call. Trimming stripped 0 bases from V and 7 bases from J, with 10 bases between. Germline CDR1 and CDR2: MGHRA and YSYEKL. This CDR3 region has 14 residues. CDR3 residues: CASSQEPVGQPQHF. CDR3 bases: TGCGCCAGCAGCCAAGAACCGGTGGGGCAGCCCCAGCATTTT.

V and J are TRBV14 and TRBJ1-4; D gene ambiguous. This CDR3 contains 17 residues. Between the trimmed V and J ends, which lost 0 bases and 4 bases, there was a span of 15 bases. CDR1 is SGHDN, CDR2 FVKESK, per germline. The CDR3 DNA reads TGTGCCAGCAGCCAAGATGGGGTTTGGACGGATAATGAAAAACTGTTTTTT. It encodes CASSQDGVWTDNEKLFF.

This chain joins TRBV28 and TRBJ1-1; D perhaps matches TRBD1 (5 bases). The V end was cut by 7 bases, the J end by 2 bases, with 11 bases between. Germline lookup yields CDR1 MDHEN and CDR2 SYDVKM. The CDR3 contains 13 residues. The CDR3 sequence: CASTPGHNTEAFF. The CDR3 DNA reads TGTGCCAGCACCCCCGGACATAACACTGAAGCTTTCTTT.

This clonotype has more than one count but fewer than ten. The chain recombines TRBV12-3 or TRBV12-4 with TRBJ1-2, with 11 bases aligning to TRBD1. The V segment lost 5 bases and the J segment 8 bases; nucleotides outside the gene matches: 10. This CDR3 is built from 15 residues. CDR3 in DNA: TGTGCCAGCAGTCCCCGGGACAGGGGGGTGCAAGGCTACACCTTC. Protein: CASSPRDRGVQGYTF.

The rearrangement uses TRBV5-1 and TRBJ1-1, with D unresolved. Between the trimmed V and J ends, which lost 3 bases and 0 bases, there was a span of 9 bases. The germline gives CDR1 SGHRS, CDR2 YFSETQ. The CDR3 sequence is 14 residues long. The CDR3 region has the DNA TGCGCCAGCAGCTCGGGCCGTCTGAACACTGAAGCTTTCTTT. As protein: CASSSGRLNTEAFF. Full variable domain (outside the CDR3, taken from reference TRBV5-1 and TRBJ1-1): KAGVTQTPRYLIKTRGQQVTLSCSPISGHRSVSWYQQTPGQGLQFLFEYFSETQRNKGNFPGRFSGRQFSNSRSEMNVSTLELGDSALYLCASSSGRLNTEAFFGQGTRLTVV.

This sequence joins TRBV20-1 and TRBJ2-7; D might be TRBD1 or TRBD2, each matching 5 bases. Germline V gives CDR1 DFQATT, CDR2 SNEGSKA (reference sequence). The CDR3 consists of 12 residues. The ends were cut back, 5 bases at V and 3 bases at J, with 11 bases in the middle. The CDR3: CSARPGSYEQYF. CDR3 sequence (DNA): TGCAGTGCTCGTCCAGGGAGCTACGAGCAGTACTTC.

The chain uses TRBV27 and TRBJ2-7; the D gene is possibly TRBD1 (7 bases). V was cut by 4 bases and J by 2 bases, with 15 bases left in between. The V gene's germline CDR1 is MNHEY and CDR2 SMNVEV (reference sequence). The CDR3 has 15 amino acids. The CDR3, as DNA: TGTGCCAGCAGTTGGACAGGAGGGATACCCTACGAGCAGTACTTC. Translating it yields CASSWTGGIPYEQYF.

The chain employs TRBV12-3 or TRBV12-4 and TRBJ1-1; a possible D gene is TRBD1 (5 bases). V lost 6 bases to trimming and J lost 3 bases, with 14 bases between them. The CDR3 totals 14 residues. The CDR3 bases are TGTGCCAGCAGGGGGGTCGGGTTGGACACTGAAGCTTTCTTT. Residues: CASRGVGLDTEAFF.

This clonotype was observed a few times. This sequence joins TRBV5-1 and TRBJ2-3; 10 bases map to TRBD1. V was clipped by 4 bases and J by 3 bases; unmatched bases: 2. The CDR3 totals 14 residues. Germline V lookup: CDR1 SGHRS, CDR2 YFSETQ. The CDR3: CASSDRGRTDTQYF. The CDR3 coding sequence is TGCGCCAGCAGCGACAGGGGGCGGACAGATACGCAGTATTTT.

The rearrangement links TRBV30 to TRBJ1-5; D remains ambiguous. Trimming removed 0 bases from V and 5 bases from J, with 8 bases in between. This CDR3 contains 13 residues. The germline V gene has CDR1 GTSNPN and CDR2 SVGIG (reference sequence). CDR3: CAWSVPDHQPQHF. CDR3 nucleotides: TGTGCCTGGAGTGTTCCGGACCATCAGCCCCAGCATTTT.

A few counts support this clonotype. The chain combines TRBV12-3 or TRBV12-4 with TRBJ1-1, with a tentative D call TRBD1 (5 bases). This CDR3 comprises 13 residues. The V gene lost 8 bases and the J gene lost 8 bases, with 18 bases spanning the gap. CDR3 protein: CASRAPAGREAFF. The CDR3 nucleotides are TGTGCCAGCCGCGCCCCGGCGGGACGGGAAGCTTTCTTT.

The rearrangement links TRBV28 to TRBJ1-1; 7 positions agree with TRBD1. The germline CDR1 and CDR2 sequences are MDHEN and SYDVKM. The J segment lost 4 bases and the V segment lost 5 bases, leaving 4 bases of the junction unmatched. The CDR3 is 13 residues long. The CDR3 is CASSPQGITEAFF. CDR3 nucleotide sequence: TGTGCCAGCAGTCCACAGGGGATCACTGAAGCTTTCTTT.

This chain connects TRBV3-1 to TRBJ2-5; the D gene is possibly TRBD2 (5 bases). The germline V and J ends were trimmed by 4 bases and 1 base, with 13 bases remaining between them. The germline gives CDR1 LGHDT, CDR2 YNNKEL (reference sequence). The CDR3 runs 15 residues. The CDR3 DNA reads as TGTGCCAGCAGCCCACGAGGGCTTCCCCAAGAGACCCAGTACTTC. Amino acids: CASSPRGLPQETQYF.